The 25 T cell receptor beta chains below were found in one sample sequenced in a study of regulatory T cells in long-lasting Graves disease. Time point here: persistent/refractory GD, antithyroid drugs over 5 years with positive TRAb. PBMC-derived RNA was used for the TCR library. Construction of the TCR beta libraries employed iRepertoire HTBI primers in conjunction with Arm-PCR of CDR3 regions. TCRdb analysed the multiplex PCR reads with MiXCR anew, one entry per CDR3 protein. Counted here are about 340,000 distinct CDR3 sequences, about 20% occurring once; the ten biggest clones make up around 30%. Sample: peripheral blood mononuclear cells (PBMCs), taken when the disease was refractory, from a patient treated with antithyroid drugs. The receptors derive from a female donor with Graves disease.

This chain uses TRBV20-1 with TRBJ2-7; 7 bases align to TRBD1. The CDR3 covers 15 residues. V shed 0 bases, J shed 2 bases, and the junction held 7 bases outside the gene matches. Germline CDR1 and CDR2: DFQATT and SNEGSKA (reference sequence). The CDR3 bases are TGCAGTGCTAGAGATCCCAGGACAGGTGCCTACGAGCAGTACTTC. Protein: CSARDPRTGAYEQYF.

The V call is TRBV5-1, the J call TRBJ2-7, with 7 bases lining up with TRBD2. CDR1 is SGHRS and CDR2 is YFSETQ in the germline V gene. There are 19 residues in the CDR3. V trimming: 0 bases; J trimming: 5 bases; junction bases outside the gene matches: 20. CDR3 in amino acids: CASSLDRGGGLAALHEQYF. Written as DNA, the CDR3 is TGCGCCAGCAGCTTGGACCGGGGTGGTGGTCTAGCGGCCCTCCACGAGCAGTACTTC.

This sequence joins TRBV9 and TRBJ2-7, with 10 bases identical to TRBD1. The V segment lost 2 bases and the J segment 4 bases; nucleotides outside the gene matches: 6. Per the germline V gene, CDR1 is SGDLS and CDR2 is YYNGEE. The CDR3 runs to 15 residues. The DNA of the CDR3 is TGTGCCAGCAGCGTCGGGACAGGGGATTTTTACGAGCAGTACTTC. Residues: CASSVGTGDFYEQYF.

V is TRBV2 and J is TRBJ2-5; 12 bases are shared with TRBD2. The CDR3 sequence is 15 residues long. In germline, CDR1 is SNHLY, CDR2 FYNNEI. V gave up 4 bases and J gave up 7 bases; unmatched junction bases: 7. CDR3 region: CASSGTSGVSGTQYF. CDR3 coding DNA: TGTGCCAGCAGTGGGACTAGCGGGGTTTCGGGGACCCAGTACTTC.

This clonotype was seen repeatedly, ten times or more. This sequence joins TRBV11-2 and TRBJ1-6, with 9 bases identical to TRBD1. V shed 3 bases, J shed 6 bases, and the junction held 6 bases outside the gene matches. CDR3 length: 16 residues. CDR1 and CDR2 (germline): SGHAT, FQNNGV. CDR3 in DNA: TGTGCCAGCAGCTTCTTAGGGACAGGGAGTAATTCACCCCTCCACTTT. It is translated as CASSFLGTGSNSPLHF.

The chain joins TRBV6-2 or TRBV6-3 to TRBJ2-7, with D uncertain. V was shortened by 2 bases and J by 4 bases, with 9 bases between the two germline ends. Germline V CDR1 and CDR2: MNHEY, SVGEGT. This CDR3 region has 13 residues. CDR3 sequence (DNA): TGTGCCAGCAGTTACAACAGTCCTTACGAGCAGTACTTC. Amino acid sequence: CASSYNSPYEQYF.

The V call is TRBV4-3, the J call TRBJ1-4; no clear D. The germline CDR1 and CDR2 sequences are LGHNA and YSLEER. There are 15 residues in the CDR3. Trimming cost V 0 bases and J 5 bases, with 10 bases left between them. In DNA form, the CDR3 reads TGCGCCAGCAGCCAAGACCGAACAGCGAATGAAAAACTGTTTTTT. Translation gives CASSQDRTANEKLFF.

This clonotype was counted many times. The rearrangement joins TRBV11-2 to TRBJ1-1; D is uncertain. This CDR3 comprises 14 residues. Germline loops: CDR1 SGHAT, CDR2 FQNNGV. V gave up 2 bases and J gave up 5 bases, with 12 bases separating them. The CDR3 is CASSLREERTEAFF. CDR3 nucleotides: TGTGCCAGCAGCTTAAGGGAGGAGCGGACTGAAGCTTTCTTT.

This clonotype was counted at least ten times. The chain carries TRBV7-2 and TRBJ1-4; TRBD1 matches 9 bases. J gave up 8 bases and V 5 bases, and 9 bases lay outside the gene matches. The V gene's germline CDR1 is SGHTA and CDR2 FQGNSA. The CDR3 extends over 15 amino acids. CDR3 DNA: TGTGCCAGCAGCACCTTGGGACAGGGTAGAGAAAAACTGTTTTTT. Translated: CASSTLGQGREKLFF.

In the case of this clonotype: One junction end does not reproduce the germline sequence, and a read error may be involved. The CDR3 region has the DNA TGTGCCAGCAGCTTAGAGGAGACGAGCACATATACGCAGTATTTT. Translating gives CASSLEETSTYTQYF. The gene calls are TRBV11-2 and TRBJ2-3; no firm D call. The CDR3 has 15 residues. From germline, CDR1 is SGHAT and CDR2 FQNNGV. Full variable domain (remainder filled in from reference TRBV11-2 and TRBJ2-3): EAGVAQSPRYKIIEKRQSVAFWCNPISGHATLYWYQQILGQGPKLLIQFQNNGVVDDSQLPKDRFSAERLKGVDSTLKIQPAKLEDSAVYLCASSLEETSTYTQYFGPGTRLTVL.

This clonotype was seen at least ten times. The chain recombines TRBV20-1 with TRBJ2-7; 9 nucleotides agree with TRBD2. Germline loops: CDR1 DFQATT, CDR2 SNEGSKA (reference sequence). This CDR3 spans 16 amino acids. V was clipped by 1 base and J by 7 bases; unmatched bases: 14. As DNA, the CDR3 is TGCAGTGCTAGAGGCCGCGGGCGGGAGGGCCGGCGAGAGCAGTACTTC. Its translation is CSARGRGREGRREQYF.

This clonotype occurred many times. The CDR3 protein is CASSLGRGGIWGYTF. The CDR3 DNA follows: TGTGCCAGCAGTCTGGGGAGGGGGGGTATTTGGGGCTACACCTTC. The rearrangement uses TRBV27 and TRBJ1-2; tentative D call: TRBD1 (6 bases). Germline V gene sequence: CDR1 MNHEY, CDR2 SMNVEV (reference sequence). V gave up 5 bases and J gave up 8 bases, with 21 bases separating them. CDR3 length: 15 residues.

In its sample, this clonotype was seen many times. The rearrangement joins TRBV12-3 or TRBV12-4 to TRBJ1-2; maybe TRBD1 (5 bases). V was cut by 3 bases and J by 8 bases, with 10 bases left in between. The CDR3 extends over 12 amino acids. CDR3 in DNA: TGTGCCAGCAGTTTTCGGACACGCGGCTACACCTTC. Amino acid sequence: CASSFRTRGYTF.

This clonotype was observed many times. V and J are TRBV18 and TRBJ1-2; possibly TRBD1 for D (6 bases). CDR1 and CDR2 from the germline V gene are KGHSH and LQKENI. The CDR3 is 15 amino acids. Trimming removed 3 bases from V and 1 base from J, with 12 bases in between. The CDR3 region is CASSPRTADNYGYTF. CDR3 sequence (DNA): TGTGCCAGCTCACCTCGGACAGCCGATAACTATGGCTACACCTTC.

This clonotype was detected ten times or more. This rearrangement joins TRBV28 to TRBJ1-2; TRBD1 matches at 7 bases. The CDR3 is made up of 17 amino acids. The germline V gene encodes CDR1 MDHEN and CDR2 SYDVKM. V shed 5 bases, J shed 4 bases, and the junction held 16 bases outside the gene matches. CDR3: CASSPPRTGEYGYGYTF. The DNA for the CDR3 is TGTGCCAGCAGTCCCCCCCGAACAGGGGAATACGGCTATGGCTACACCTTC.

This clonotype has a handful of counts. The V gene is TRBV29-1, the J gene TRBJ1-5; 9 positions agree with TRBD1. CDR1 is SQVTM, CDR2 ANQGSEA, per germline. This CDR3 region has 14 residues. Trimming removed 6 bases from V and 4 bases from J; junction bases left unmatched: 7. The DNA of the CDR3 is TGCAGCGTCTCAACGACAGGGGGTAATCAGCCCCAGCATTTT. Translation: CSVSTTGGNQPQHF.

This clonotype turned up a few times. The chain employs TRBV5-6 and TRBJ1-6; D ambiguous. This CDR3 region has 11 residues. The V and J ends lost 4 bases and 10 bases respectively, with 6 bases between them. Germline V gene data show CDR1 as SGHDT and CDR2 as YYEEEE. CDR3 region: CASSRGSPLHF. The CDR3 DNA reads TGTGCCAGCAGCCGAGGGTCACCCCTCCACTTT.

This clonotype appeared a few times. This chain connects TRBV20-1 to TRBJ1-5, with D possibly being TRBD1 (5 bases). The CDR3 covers 12 residues. The germline V gene encodes CDR1 DFQATT and CDR2 SNEGSKA (reference sequence). V gave up 5 bases and J gave up 7 bases, with 12 bases separating them. The chain's CDR3 is CSADWEGQPQHF. CDR3 nucleotides: TGCAGTGCTGATTGGGAGGGGCAGCCCCAGCATTTT.

This clonotype was seen at least ten times. The chain couples TRBV29-1 to TRBJ2-5, with 7 bases identical to TRBD1. The CDR3 has 14 residues. Germline assignment: CDR1 SQVTM and CDR2 ANQGSEA. V was clipped by 6 bases and J by 4 bases; unmatched bases: 11. CDR3 region: CSVRQGRGSETQYF. CDR3 sequence (DNA): TGCAGCGTCCGACAGGGACGTGGTTCAGAGACCCAGTACTTC. Supplemented by reference TRBV29-1 and TRBJ2-5, the full variable domain reads SAVISQKPSRDICQRGTSLTIQCQVDSQVTMMFWYRQQPGQSLTLIATANQGSEATYESGFVIDKFPISRPNLTFSTLTVSNMSPEDSSIYLCSVRQGRGSETQYFGPGTRLLVL.

Regarding this clonotype: A much larger clonotype is one base distant, so this may be a read error. The V gene is TRBV28, the J gene TRBJ1-6; tentative D call: TRBD1 (5 bases). Per germline, CDR1 MDHEN and CDR2 SYDVKM. This CDR3 has 13 residues. This chain's CDR3 is CASRPGTNSPPHF. CDR3 nucleotide sequence: TGTGCCAGCAGGCCAGGGACTAATTCACCCCCCCACTTT.

In its sample, this clonotype was seen a few times. The chain uses TRBV6-2 or TRBV6-3 and TRBJ1-5; D unclear. The CDR3 length is 16 residues. Germline V gene data show CDR1 as MNHEY and CDR2 as SVGEGT. V lost 2 bases and J 10 bases, leaving 21 bases between the germline ends. DNA for the CDR3: TGTGCCAGCAGTTACCCTTTTGTGCCCTCAAGTTTCCCCCAGCATTTT. It translates to CASSYPFVPSSFPQHF.

This clonotype has just a few counts. The V gene is TRBV28, the J gene TRBJ2-6; possibly TRBD2 for D (6 bases). The CDR3 length is 15 residues. Germline V gene lookup returns CDR1 MDHEN and CDR2 SYDVKM. Between the trimmed V and J ends, which lost 10 bases and 0 bases, there was a span of 13 bases. The CDR3 spells CANDRGSSGANVLTF. DNA for the CDR3: TGTGCCAATGACCGGGGGAGCTCTGGGGCCAACGTCCTGACTTTC.

Concerning this clonotype itself: Possible read error: a much larger clone is one base away. The gene calls are TRBV2 and TRBJ1-1; 9 nucleotides agree with TRBD1. The ends lost 5 bases at V and 3 bases at J; junction bases unmatched: 1. CDR1 and CDR2 (germline): SNHLY, FYNNEI. The CDR3 is 13 amino acids. The CDR3 sequence: CASSHRGHTEAFF. CDR3 DNA: TGTGCCAGCAGTCACAGGGGGCACACTGAAGCTTTCTTT.

This clonotype has a count of ten or more. The chain combines TRBV27 with TRBJ1-2; D is uncertain. V was cut by 5 bases and J by 0 bases, with 7 bases left in between. This CDR3 spans 13 amino acids. Germline V gene sequence: CDR1 MNHEY, CDR2 SMNVEV (reference sequence). The CDR3 coding sequence is TGTGCCAGCAGTCCCTGGGCTAACTATGGCTACACCTTC. It specifies CASSPWANYGYTF.

This clonotype was observed at least ten times. This rearrangement joins TRBV12-3 or TRBV12-4 to TRBJ2-6; possibly TRBD2 for D (6 bases). Deletions cut 2 bases from V and 0 bases from J, with 8 bases between. The CDR3 runs to 16 residues. In nucleotides, the CDR3 is TGTGCCAGCAGTTTAAGGCGGGACTCTGGGGCCAACGTCCTGACTTTC. This codes for CASSLRRDSGANVLTF.